The subject of this entry is one T cell receptor beta chain. This entry belongs to a study of blood T cell repertoires in COVID-19. This CDR3 comprises 15 residues. Trimming took 1 base from V and 1 from J; bases not matched to a gene: 3. Germline lookup yields CDR1 SGHRS and CDR2 YFSETQ. Data came from immunoSEQ multiplex PCR; TCRdb stores just in-frame clones and leaves some out. The data show more than 60,000 clones, with more than 80% seen just once and about 7.1% held by the top ten. The chain couples TRBV5-1 to TRBJ2-3, with 7 nucleotides matching TRBD2. This receptor was obtained from a human donor in a cohort sampled during active COVID-19. Source material: peripheral blood. CDR3 in DNA: TGCGCCAGCAGCTTGTTTGCGGGGGGCACAGATACGCAGTATTTT. The encoded protein is CASSLFAGGTDTQYF.